The rows below give T cell receptor beta chains drawn from one sample of a study of blood T cells in healthy people across ages. TCRdb re-derived calls from the 5' RACE reads in MiXCR, one entry per CDR3 protein. The sample lists 700,000 to 950,000 distinct CDR3 sequences; 55% to 70% were seen once. Sequencing used blood. Receptors originate from a man aged 25-45 years in good health. Both conserved end residues are part of each CDR3. Fields, in order: clone size, V gene, D gene, J gene, CDR3 protein, CDR3 DNA. The D gene is left open where the match is weak. Size tells how often a clone was seen (once, few, many) or the class of an expanded clone, and some rows leave it out.

size: NA
V: TRBV6-5
D: NA
J: TRBJ2-7
CDR3: CASSYSAANPYEQYF
DNA: TGTGCCAGCAGTTACTCGGCAGCCAACCCCTACGAGCAGTACTTC

size: NA
V: TRBV20-1
D: TRBD2
J: TRBJ2-5
CDR3: CSGASGGAVETQYF
DNA: TGCAGTGGGGCTAGCGGGGGGGCCGTTGAGACCCAGTACTTC

size: few
V: TRBV29-1
D: NA
J: TRBJ1-5
CDR3: CSVAPDRYQPQHF
DNA: TGCAGCGTTGCGCCGGACCGTTATCAGCCCCAGCATTTT

size: many
V: TRBV29-1
D: TRBD2
J: TRBJ2-1
CDR3: CSVASILTSGNIQGDEQFF
DNA: TGCAGCGTTGCCTCCATCTTGACTAGCGGGAACATCCAGGGAGATGAGCAGTTCTTC

size: few
V: TRBV6-1
D: NA
J: TRBJ2-6
CDR3: CASTGRGSGANVLTF
DNA: TGTGCCAGCACCGGTCGGGGCTCTGGGGCCAACGTCCTGACTTTC

size: NA
V: TRBV20-1
D: NA
J: TRBJ2-5
CDR3: CSARKESYNEQYF
DNA: TGCAGTGCTAGAAAAGAGTCCTACAATGAGCAGTACTTC

size: NA
V: TRBV15
D: TRBD2
J: TRBJ2-7
CDR3: CATGTSGYEQYF
DNA: TGTGCCACGGGGACTAGCGGATACGAGCAGTACTTC

size: few
V: TRBV12-3/TRBV12-4
D: TRBD1
J: TRBJ1-2
CDR3: CASSARDRGYGYTF
DNA: TGTGCCAGCAGTGCCCGGGACAGGGGATATGGCTACACCTTC

size: NA
V: TRBV14
D: NA
J: TRBJ2-1
CDR3: CASSQNRGWAYNEQFF
DNA: TGTGCGAGCAGCCAAAATCGGGGGTGGGCCTACAATGAGCAGTTCTTC

size: NA
V: TRBV20-1
D: NA
J: TRBJ2-7
CDR3: CSAKQPYEQYF
DNA: TGCAGTGCTAAACAGCCGTACGAGCAGTACTTC

size: NA
V: TRBV12-3/TRBV12-4
D: NA
J: TRBJ2-7
CDR3: CASSWVPGRELSYERYF
DNA: TGTGCCAGCAGTTGGGTACCGGGGCGGGAACTCTCCTACGAGCGGTACTTC

size: NA
V: TRBV20-1
D: TRBD2
J: TRBJ2-1
CDR3: CSAREQRELNEQFF
DNA: TGCAGTGCTAGAGAACAGCGGGAGTTGAATGAGCAGTTCTTC

size: NA
V: TRBV7-6
D: TRBD1
J: TRBJ1-1
CDR3: CASSSVAGQGQNTEAFF
DNA: TGTGCCAGCAGCTCCGTTGCAGGACAGGGGCAAAACACTGAAGCTTTCTTT

size: NA
V: TRBV19
D: TRBD1
J: TRBJ2-7
CDR3: CASNPGTGASYEQYF
DNA: TGTGCCAGTAACCCCGGGACAGGGGCCTCCTACGAGCAGTACTTC

size: NA
V: TRBV7-2
D: NA
J: TRBJ2-1
CDR3: CASSYQSVEVYEQFF
DNA: TGTGCCAGCAGCTACCAAAGCGTGGAGGTCTATGAGCAGTTCTTC

size: NA
V: TRBV5-1
D: NA
J: TRBJ2-7
CDR3: CASSLGRRSYEQYF
DNA: TGCGCCAGCAGCTTAGGCAGGAGGTCCTACGAGCAGTACTTC

size: NA
V: TRBV7-2
D: TRBD1
J: TRBJ2-7
CDR3: CASSDDDRAEYF
DNA: TGTGCCAGCAGCGACGACGACAGGGCGGAGTACTTC

size: few
V: TRBV20-1
D: NA
J: TRBJ2-5
CDR3: CSATRLEQNQETQYF
DNA: TGCAGTGCTACAAGGCTAGAGCAAAACCAAGAGACCCAGTACTTC

size: NA
V: TRBV20-1
D: NA
J: TRBJ1-6
CDR3: CSARSTVVGSNSPLHF
DNA: TGCAGTGCTAGATCCACAGTAGTAGGTTCCAATTCACCCCTCCACTTT

size: NA
V: TRBV20-1
D: NA
J: TRBJ2-4
CDR3: CSARSDEFQYF
DNA: TGCAGTGCTAGATCCGACGAGTTTCAGTACTTC

size: NA
V: TRBV20-1
D: TRBD1
J: TRBJ1-2
CDR3: CSARAPTGDYREGYTF
DNA: TGCAGTGCTAGAGCACCGACAGGGGACTACCGAGAGGGCTACACCTTC

size: few
V: TRBV29-1
D: TRBD2
J: TRBJ2-7
CDR3: CSAGGYEQYF
DNA: TGCAGCGCGGGGGGCTACGAGCAGTACTTC

size: few
V: TRBV5-1
D: NA
J: TRBJ2-3
CDR3: CASSGGVDTQYF
DNA: TGCGCCAGCAGCGGCGGGGTTGATACGCAGTATTTT

size: many
V: TRBV11-2
D: NA
J: TRBJ2-3
CDR3: CASSLRWDTQYF
DNA: TGTGCCAGCAGCTTACGGTGGGATACGCAGTATTTT

size: few
V: TRBV29-1
D: NA
J: TRBJ2-1
CDR3: CSVEDNISSYNEQFF
DNA: TGCAGCGTTGAAGATAACATCAGCTCCTACAATGAGCAGTTCTTC

size: few
V: TRBV15
D: NA
J: TRBJ2-7
CDR3: CATSNPGQTIYEQYF
DNA: TGTGCCACCAGCAACCCGGGACAAACAATCTACGAGCAGTACTTC

size: NA
V: TRBV4-1
D: NA
J: TRBJ1-6
CDR3: CASSQMGRLDSPLHF
DNA: TGCGCCAGCAGCCAAATGGGGAGGTTGGATTCACCCCTCCACTTT

size: NA
V: TRBV20-1
D: NA
J: TRBJ1-2
CDR3: CSARGQNREAYGYTF
DNA: TGCAGTGCTAGAGGACAGAACAGAGAAGCTTATGGCTACACCTTC

size: NA
V: TRBV6-5
D: NA
J: TRBJ2-3
CDR3: CASSYGNTDTQYF
DNA: TGTGCCAGCAGTTACGGCAACACAGATACGCAGTATTTT

size: few
V: TRBV29-1
D: TRBD1
J: TRBJ1-1
CDR3: CSVDRGRVGEAFF
DNA: TGCAGCGTTGACAGGGGGCGGGTAGGTGAAGCTTTCTTT

size: NA
V: TRBV28
D: TRBD2
J: TRBJ2-4
CDR3: CASSLSLAGGRDIQYF
DNA: TGTGCCAGCAGTTTATCACTAGCGGGAGGCCGGGACATTCAGTACTTC

size: once
V: TRBV29-1
D: TRBD1
J: TRBJ1-1
CDR3: CSVSHGQGASEAFF
DNA: TGCAGCGTTTCTCACGGACAGGGGGCTTCGGAAGCTTTCTTT

size: NA
V: TRBV15
D: NA
J: TRBJ2-7
CDR3: CATSRVAGNFYEQYF
DNA: TGTGCCACCAGCAGAGTGGCGGGCAACTTCTACGAGCAGTACTTC

size: few
V: TRBV7-2
D: TRBD2
J: TRBJ2-2
CDR3: CASGGLAGAVGELFF
DNA: TGTGCCAGCGGCGGACTAGCGGGGGCCGTAGGGGAGCTGTTTTTT

size: once
V: TRBV20-1
D: NA
J: TRBJ1-1
CDR3: CSAGNLGRTGAFF
DNA: TGCAGTGCCGGAAATCTGGGGAGAACAGGCGCTTTCTTT

size: NA
V: TRBV6-5
D: TRBD1
J: TRBJ2-7
CDR3: CASSYKPLGQGSNEQYF
DNA: TGTGCCAGCAGTTACAAACCCTTAGGACAGGGATCGAACGAGCAGTACTTC

size: few
V: TRBV5-1
D: NA
J: TRBJ2-1
CDR3: CASSLDVTYNEQFF
DNA: TGCGCCAGCAGCTTAGATGTCACCTACAATGAGCAGTTCTTC

size: NA
V: TRBV5-1
D: NA
J: TRBJ1-2
CDR3: CASSLTGPYGYTF
DNA: TGCGCCAGCAGCTTGACAGGCCCCTATGGCTACACCTTC

size: NA
V: TRBV9
D: NA
J: TRBJ1-5
CDR3: CASSVGPLPQPQHF
DNA: TGTGCCAGCAGCGTAGGGCCACTCCCCCAGCCCCAGCATTTT

size: NA
V: TRBV14
D: TRBD2
J: TRBJ2-1
CDR3: CASSPHSGRVDNEQFF
DNA: TGTGCCAGCAGCCCCCATAGCGGGAGGGTCGACAATGAGCAGTTCTTC

size: NA
V: TRBV28
D: NA
J: TRBJ1-6
CDR3: CASIPGAPRNSPLHF
DNA: TGTGCCAGCATCCCCGGGGCCCCGAGGAATTCACCCCTCCACTTT

size: NA
V: TRBV12-3/TRBV12-4
D: TRBD1
J: TRBJ1-6
CDR3: CASSLQGGRESPLHF
DNA: TGTGCCAGCAGTTTGCAGGGGGGAAGGGAATCACCCCTCCACTTT

size: NA
V: TRBV28
D: NA
J: TRBJ1-5
CDR3: CASSIKGPGQPQHF
DNA: TGTGCCAGCAGTATCAAGGGCCCCGGCCAGCCCCAGCATTTT

size: NA
V: TRBV7-8
D: NA
J: TRBJ2-7
CDR3: CASSLANRLVNEQYF
DNA: TGTGCCAGCAGCTTAGCGAACCGACTAGTAAACGAGCAGTACTTC

size: NA
V: TRBV7-2
D: NA
J: TRBJ1-5
CDR3: CASSSRYPSDGQPQHF
DNA: TGTGCCAGCAGCTCCCGCTACCCCTCGGATGGGCAGCCCCAGCATTTT

size: NA
V: TRBV6-2/TRBV6-3
D: NA
J: TRBJ2-3
CDR3: CASSRNIHQTDTQYF
DNA: TGTGCCAGCAGTCGGAATATCCACCAAACAGATACGCAGTATTTT

size: NA
V: TRBV29-1
D: NA
J: TRBJ1-2
CDR3: CSGFGGTPYGYTF
DNA: TGCAGCGGATTTGGGGGGACTCCATATGGCTACACCTTC

size: NA
V: TRBV25-1
D: NA
J: TRBJ1-4
CDR3: CASSVMNYEELFF
DNA: TGTGCCAGCAGTGTTATGAATTATGAAGAACTGTTTTTT

size: few
V: TRBV29-1
D: NA
J: TRBJ2-7
CDR3: CSGGQNFYNEQYF
DNA: TGCAGCGGGGGACAAAACTTTTACAATGAGCAGTACTTC

size: NA
V: TRBV25-1
D: NA
J: TRBJ1-1
CDR3: CASSEYRGGASVAFF
DNA: TGTGCCAGCAGTGAATACAGAGGGGGGGCTAGCGTAGCTTTCTTT

size: NA
V: TRBV12-3/TRBV12-4
D: NA
J: TRBJ2-2
CDR3: CASSGIQGRAGELFF
DNA: TGTGCCAGCAGCGGCATACAGGGGAGGGCCGGGGAGCTGTTTTTT

size: NA
V: TRBV4-2
D: NA
J: TRBJ2-5
CDR3: CASSQVQGQETQYF
DNA: TGTGCCAGCAGCCAAGTACAGGGCCAGGAGACCCAGTACTTC

size: NA
V: TRBV6-4
D: TRBD2
J: TRBJ2-5
CDR3: CASSVLAGQETQYF
DNA: TGTGCCAGCAGTGTACTAGCGGGTCAAGAGACCCAGTACTTC

size: few
V: TRBV4-3
D: NA
J: TRBJ1-1
CDR3: CASSQDLVSEAFF
DNA: TGCGCCAGCAGCCAAGACCTCGTGTCTGAAGCTTTCTTT